This T cell receptor beta chain was sequenced during a study of blood T cell repertoires in COVID-19. On the study more broadly: From the United States, Italy and Spain came samples of acute and convalescent COVID-19. Sources were T cells, B-cell-depleted T cells, or PBMCs; the material itself was cDNA or gDNA.

CDR3 length: 16 amino acids. Losses at the gene ends were 3 bases for V and 1 base for J; bases not matched to a gene: 5. Germline assignment: CDR1 KGHSH and CDR2 LQKENI. This clone was seen only a few times. In the source study's methods: From reference gene primer amplification, estimates of nucleated cell counts were derived. Data came from immunoSEQ multiplex PCR; TCRdb stores just in-frame clones and leaves some out. Clonal size and the V and J genes are those of that table, whereas D and trimming came from the DNA. The repertoire holds tens of thousands of clones, with over 80% as singletons. The chain employs TRBV18 and TRBJ2-2, with 7 bases aligning to TRBD1. Specimen: peripheral blood. This clonotype was sampled from a woman of 80 years or more with active or convalescent COVID-19. CDR3: CASSPRQGGNTGELFF. The CDR3 DNA reads as TGTGCCAGCTCACCTCGACAGGGTGGGAACACCGGGGAGCTGTTTTTT. The whole variable domain, filled in from reference TRBV18 and TRBJ2-2, reads NAGVMQNPRHLVRRRGQEARLRCSPMKGHSHVYWYRQLPEEGLKFMVYLQKENIIDESGMPKERFSAEFPKEGPSILRIQQVVRGDSAAYFCASSPRQGGNTGELFFGEGSRLTVL.